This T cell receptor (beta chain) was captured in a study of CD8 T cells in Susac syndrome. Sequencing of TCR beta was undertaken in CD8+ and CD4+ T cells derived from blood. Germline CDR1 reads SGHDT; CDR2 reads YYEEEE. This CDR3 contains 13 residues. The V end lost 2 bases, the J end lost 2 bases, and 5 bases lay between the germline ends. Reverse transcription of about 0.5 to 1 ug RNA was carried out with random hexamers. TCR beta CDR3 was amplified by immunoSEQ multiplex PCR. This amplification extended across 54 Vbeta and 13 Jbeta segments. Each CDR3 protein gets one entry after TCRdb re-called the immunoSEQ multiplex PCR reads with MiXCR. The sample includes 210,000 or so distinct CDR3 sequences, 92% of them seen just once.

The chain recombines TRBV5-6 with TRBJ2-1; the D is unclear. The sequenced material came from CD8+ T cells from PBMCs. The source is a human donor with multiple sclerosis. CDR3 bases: TGTGCCAGCAGCTTACAGACCTACAATGAGCAGTTCTTC. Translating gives CASSLQTYNEQFF.